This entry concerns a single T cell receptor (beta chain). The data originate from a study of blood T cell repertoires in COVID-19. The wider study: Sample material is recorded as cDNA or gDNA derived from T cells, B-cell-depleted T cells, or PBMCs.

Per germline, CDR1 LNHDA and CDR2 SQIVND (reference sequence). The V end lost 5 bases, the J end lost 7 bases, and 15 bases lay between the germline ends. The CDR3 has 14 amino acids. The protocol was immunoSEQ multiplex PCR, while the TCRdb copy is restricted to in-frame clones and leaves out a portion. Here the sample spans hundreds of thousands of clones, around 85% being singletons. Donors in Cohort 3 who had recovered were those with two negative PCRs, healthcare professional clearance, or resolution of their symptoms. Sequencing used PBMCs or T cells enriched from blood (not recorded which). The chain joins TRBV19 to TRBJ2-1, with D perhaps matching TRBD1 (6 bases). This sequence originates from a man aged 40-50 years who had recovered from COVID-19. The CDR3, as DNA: TGTGCCAGTAGTCCCTCTGGGCAGGGGAATGAGCAGTTCTTC. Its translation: CASSPSGQGNEQFF.